What follows are 26 T cell receptor beta chains derived from one specimen sequenced in a study of CD8 T cells in Susac syndrome. An input of roughly 0.5 to 1 ug of RNA was subjected to reverse transcription using random hexamers. TCRdb passed the immunoSEQ multiplex PCR reads through MiXCR, listing each CDR3 protein once. The sample has around 150,000 distinct CDR3 sequences; around 95% are singletons. Input material: CD4+ T cells from PBMCs. The source of these receptors is a human donor with multiple sclerosis.

The chain recombines TRBV7-9 with TRBJ1-5, with D hard to call. Germline lookup yields CDR1 SEHNR and CDR2 FQNEAQ (reference sequence). V was trimmed by 5 bases and J by 7 bases, leaving 12 bases between them. CDR3 length equals 13 residues. CDR3 residues: CASSQHGVQPQHF. DNA of the CDR3: TGTGCCAGCAGCCAACATGGGGTCCAGCCCCAGCATTTT.

The chain carries TRBV5-1 and TRBJ2-3; 15 bases line up with TRBD2. This CDR3 has 18 residues. V lost 4 bases, J lost 3 bases, and 9 bases stayed unmatched. Per germline, CDR1 SGHRS and CDR2 YFSETQ. The CDR3 DNA sequence: TGCGCCAGCAGCGCCGGACTAGCGGGAGGGCCGGGAACAGATACGCAGTATTTT. As protein: CASSAGLAGGPGTDTQYF. The variable domain in full, with the rest retrieved from reference TRBV5-1 and TRBJ2-3, is KAGVTQTPRYLIKTRGQQVTLSCSPISGHRSVSWYQQTPGQGLQFLFEYFSETQRNKGNFPGRFSGRQFSNSRSEMNVSTLELGDSALYLCASSAGLAGGPGTDTQYFGPGTRLTVL.

This clonotype was counted a single time. The chain recombines TRBV20-1 with TRBJ2-1, with 15 bases aligning to TRBD2. V lost 0 bases and J lost 7; bases outside the gene matches: 4. There are 16 residues in the CDR3. Germline CDR1 reads DFQATT; CDR2 reads SNEGSKA (reference sequence). The DNA of the CDR3 is TGCAGTGCTAGAGATATGGGACTAGCGGGGGGAAATGAGCAGTTCTTC. As protein: CSARDMGLAGGNEQFF.

This clonotype was recorded once. CDR3 in DNA: TGTGCCAGCAGCTTATCAGGCGCGAGGACCAACACTGAAGCTTTCTTT. Translation gives CASSLSGARTNTEAFF. This chain connects TRBV7-9 to TRBJ1-1; no reliable D call. Germline V CDR1 and CDR2: SEHNR, FQNEAQ (reference sequence). The CDR3 contains 16 residues. V lost 2 bases and J lost 2, with 15 bases in between.

V usage is TRBV19 and J usage is TRBJ2-1; no clear D. The V and J ends lost 5 bases and 0 bases respectively, with 14 bases between them. The germline gives CDR1 LNHDA, CDR2 SQIVND (reference sequence). This CDR3 has 16 amino acids. CDR3 DNA: TGTGCCAGTAGTCGTAGGGCTATGAGCTCCTACAATGAGCAGTTCTTC. It translates to CASSRRAMSSYNEQFF.

The J gene is TRBJ2-3, the V gene TRBV20-1; 7 nucleotides match TRBD2. CDR1 is DFQATT, CDR2 SNEGSKA, per germline (reference sequence). Trimming took 5 bases from V and 2 from J; bases not matched to a gene: 4. The CDR3 covers 13 residues. The CDR3: CSAGSGTTDTQYF. CDR3 bases: TGCAGTGCTGGGAGCGGGACCACAGATACGCAGTATTTT.

The rearrangement links TRBV19 to TRBJ2-3, with TRBD1 matching 8 bases. The CDR3 sequence is 15 residues long. J lost 1 base, V lost 3 bases, and 3 bases had no gene match. From germline, CDR1 is LNHDA and CDR2 SQIVND (reference sequence). DNA of the CDR3: TGTGCCAGTAGTATGACGACAGGGGGCACAGATACGCAGTATTTT. Its translation is CASSMTTGGTDTQYF. Based on the CDR3 plus reference TRBV19 and TRBJ2-3, the full variable domain is DGGITQSPKYLFRKEGQNVTLSCEQNLNHDAMYWYRQDPGQGLRLIYYSQIVNDFQKGDIAEGYSVSREKKESFPLTVTSAQKNPTAFYLCASSMTTGGTDTQYFGPGTRLTVL.

The chain joins TRBV7-8 to TRBJ2-3; D not resolved. The CDR3 totals 14 residues. CDR1 is SGHVS, CDR2 FQNEAQ, per germline. Deletions cut 1 base from V and 1 base from J, with 6 bases between. The CDR3: CASSLGIRTDTQYF. The CDR3 bases are TGTGCCAGCAGCTTAGGGATCCGCACAGATACGCAGTATTTT.

The chain couples TRBV7-2 to TRBJ2-6; a weak D match, TRBD2 (5 bases). The CDR3 is 16 residues long. V lost 6 bases and J 4 bases, leaving 16 bases between the germline ends. Germline V CDR1 and CDR2: SGHTA, FQGNSA. The DNA for the CDR3 is TGTGCCAGCAGATACACGACGGGGTTCGGGGCCAACGTCCTGACTTTC. Translated, it gives CASRYTTGFGANVLTF.

The chain couples TRBV5-1 to TRBJ2-3, with a tentative D call TRBD2 (5 bases). The CDR3 has 14 amino acids. Germline-derived CDR1 and CDR2 are SGHRS and YFSETQ. V dropped 0 bases and J dropped 1 base, with 6 bases sitting between them. For the CDR3, the DNA is TGCGCCAGCAGCTTGGATAGCGGCACAGATACGCAGTATTTT. As protein: CASSLDSGTDTQYF.

This rearrangement joins TRBV27 to TRBJ2-5; possible D gene TRBD2, 6 bases. Trimming left V 3 bases short and J 5 bases short, with 16 bases between. The CDR3 is made up of 15 amino acids. Per germline, CDR1 MNHEY and CDR2 SMNVEV (reference sequence). CDR3 loop: CASSFLSGLGETQYF. CDR3 in DNA: TGTGCCAGCAGTTTCCTGAGCGGGTTAGGGGAGACCCAGTACTTC.

This rearrangement joins TRBV20-1 to TRBJ2-5, with D maybe TRBD2 (5 bases). Germline CDR1 is DFQATT and CDR2 is SNEGSKA (reference sequence). There are 12 residues in the CDR3. Trimming pared 1 base from V and 4 bases from J, leaving 7 bases between. The CDR3 DNA is TGCAGTGCTAGAGTGAGCGGAGAGACCCAGTACTTC. Encoded protein: CSARVSGETQYF.

The V call is TRBV30, the J call TRBJ1-4; D remains ambiguous. The CDR3 contains 15 residues. The V gene's germline CDR1 is GTSNPN and CDR2 SVGIG (reference sequence). Trimming took 0 bases from V and 4 from J, leaving 12 bases between them. CDR3 nucleotide sequence: TGTGCCTGGAGTGTATCGGGGAGGATTAATGAAAAACTGTTTTTT. It is translated as CAWSVSGRINEKLFF.

The gene calls are TRBV19 and TRBJ2-2, with D tentatively TRBD2 (5 bases). Germline assignment: CDR1 LNHDA and CDR2 SQIVND (reference sequence). V was cut by 4 bases and J by 1 base, with 7 bases left in between. The CDR3 covers 14 residues. For the CDR3, the DNA is TGTGCCAGTAGTAAAGGGAGGAACACCGGGGAGCTGTTTTTT. It yields the protein CASSKGRNTGELFF.

The chain joins TRBV18 to TRBJ2-7; D is possibly TRBD1 or TRBD2 (6 bases each). The germline CDR1 and CDR2 sequences are KGHSH and LQKENI. The length of the CDR3 is 14 residues. Trimming took 3 bases from V and 5 from J, leaving 14 bases between them. The CDR3 DNA reads TGTGCCAGCTCACCTGGAGGGGGATGGAACGAGCAGTACTTC. Amino acids: CASSPGGGWNEQYF.

This rearrangement joins TRBV20-1 to TRBJ2-5, with D possibly being TRBD1 (5 bases). The CDR3 has 15 residues. Germline V gene lookup returns CDR1 DFQATT and CDR2 SNEGSKA (reference sequence). Trimming left V 0 bases short and J 4 bases short, with 15 bases between. The CDR3 reads CSARDPLTVVETQYF. Written as DNA, the CDR3 is TGCAGTGCTAGAGATCCTCTGACAGTAGTAGAGACCCAGTACTTC.

In nucleotides, the CDR3 is TGTGCCACCAGTGCCACTCCCGGGACTAGCGGGAGAGGCGCCTACAATGAGCAGTTCTTC. The encoded protein is CATSATPGTSGRGAYNEQFF. This chain uses TRBV24-1 with TRBJ2-1; TRBD2 matches 14 bases. Germline CDR1 KGHDR, CDR2 SFDVKD. V shed 5 bases, J shed 2 bases, and the junction held 13 bases outside the gene matches. The CDR3 has 20 residues.

The chain is built from TRBV7-2 and TRBJ1-2; no reliable D call. This CDR3 has 15 amino acids. CDR1 is SGHTA and CDR2 is FQGNSA in the germline V gene. The V and J ends lost 3 bases and 2 bases respectively, with 13 bases between them. CDR3 region: CASSFSSGQNYGYTF. In DNA form, the CDR3 reads TGTGCCAGCAGCTTCTCTTCCGGCCAGAACTATGGCTACACCTTC.

The CDR3 is CASSLTSGRFTGELFF. The DNA of the CDR3 is TGCGCCAGCAGCCTAACTAGCGGGAGGTTCACCGGGGAGCTGTTTTTT. This chain links TRBV4-1 with TRBJ2-2; the match to TRBD2 covers 12 bases. CDR3 length equals 16 residues. Unmatched junction bases numbered 4, after V lost 4 bases and J lost 4 bases. In germline, CDR1 is MGHRA, CDR2 YSYEKL.

V and J are TRBV20-1 and TRBJ2-7; 7 nucleotides align to TRBD2. The V and J ends lost 1 base and 4 bases, in that order; junction bases with no gene match: 10. This CDR3 comprises 15 residues. Germline CDR1 is DFQATT and CDR2 is SNEGSKA (reference sequence). CDR3 nucleotides: TGCAGTGCTAGAGCTCCTCCTAGCGGAAGTTACGAGCAGTACTTC. Translation: CSARAPPSGSYEQYF.

The V gene is TRBV6-2 or TRBV6-3, the J gene TRBJ2-7; 7 nucleotides line up with TRBD2. This CDR3 comprises 13 residues. With 7 bases clipped from V and 4 bases from J, the junction kept 7 bases outside the gene matches. Germline V gives CDR1 MNHEY, CDR2 SVGEGT. CDR3 protein: CASTSGAEYEQYF. As DNA, the CDR3 is TGTGCCAGCACCAGCGGGGCCGAATACGAGCAGTACTTC.

The chain combines TRBV6-2 or TRBV6-3 with TRBJ2-7; 11 nucleotides align to TRBD2. V dropped 4 bases and J dropped 1; count of bases not matched to a gene: 6. This CDR3 has 16 residues. The germline gives CDR1 MNHEY, CDR2 SVGEGT. The CDR3: CASSSQGTSGSYEQYF. The CDR3 DNA follows: TGTGCCAGCAGTTCCCAAGGGACTAGCGGATCCTACGAGCAGTACTTC.

The chain is built from TRBV30 and TRBJ1-6; D may be TRBD1 (5 bases). The CDR3 is 14 amino acids. Germline CDR1 and CDR2: GTSNPN and SVGIG (reference sequence). Trimming pared 4 bases from V and 7 bases from J, leaving 14 bases between. The CDR3 reads CAWNRGVYNSPLHF. The DNA for the CDR3 is TGTGCCTGGAACCGGGGGGTCTACAATTCACCCCTCCACTTT.

This chain connects TRBV7-8 to TRBJ2-5; 8 bases match TRBD1. This CDR3 is built from 13 residues. CDR1 and CDR2 (germline): SGHVS, FQNEAQ. V lost 6 bases to trimming and J lost 4 bases; unmatched junction nucleotides: 4. CDR3 in DNA: TGTGCCAGCAGTCGGACAGGGCTAGAGACCCAGTACTTC. It is translated as CASSRTGLETQYF.

The gene calls are TRBV15 and TRBJ2-5; 8 nucleotides agree with TRBD1. V lost 4 bases and J lost 2; bases outside the gene matches: 9. The CDR3 is 16 amino acids. Germline V gives CDR1 LNHNV, CDR2 YYDKDF (reference sequence). CDR3 DNA: TGTGCCACCAGCACCCGGACAGGGCAAGCGCAAGAGACCCAGTACTTC. Translation: CATSTRTGQAQETQYF.

This chain connects TRBV3-1 to TRBJ2-1; D assignment may be TRBD1 or TRBD2 (5 bases each). The CDR3 consists of 14 residues. Looked up from germline, CDR1 is LGHDT and CDR2 is YNNKEL (reference sequence). Deletions cut 1 base from V and 6 bases from J, with 10 bases between. Here the CDR3 DNA reads TGTGCCAGCAGCCAAGCGGGGCGCGGCAATGAGCAGTTCTTC. It translates to CASSQAGRGNEQFF.